This record looks at one T cell receptor beta chain sequence and its context. Its antigen is unknown. The input lacks base qualities; no much larger clone sits a single base away. Trimming takes 5 bases off V and 6 bases off J; junction bases not matched to a gene: 4. In the germline V gene, CDR1 corresponds to MDHEN and CDR2 to SYDVKM. The CDR3 numbers 14 residues from cysteine through phenylalanine. The CDR3 DNA has 42 bases and is translated from base 1. This sample stems from a study of cytomegalovirus exposure and HLA in healthy donors (dated 2017 in TCRdb). About the study as a whole: An earlier analysis of 587 of the donors reported around 280 Gb of sequence data and some 110 million unique TCR beta sequences obtained from 150 million to 200 million T cells. Among several hundred genotyped donors of the cohort, an average of around 250,000 unique TCR beta nucleotide sequences was sequenced per donor, of which about 18% were non-productive. In the later analysis, no new phenotypic data were used to find candidate immune exposures; instead, reliance was placed on TCR beta sequences and their occurrence across donors. In a later analysis, previously published TCR beta repertoires from some 640 donors were re-analyzed and high-resolution HLA genotyping was added so that TCR occurrence patterns could be studied. HLA typing covered class I and class II loci at four-digit resolution. The aim of the study was to test whether cataloging public T cell receptors could identify signatures of past pathogen exposure. Of the approximately 400 genotyped donors, 70% to 90% were placed in the genetic ancestry cluster associated with self-reported Caucasian donors. Donor age, sex, ethnicity and CMV serostatus were collected together with the repertoire data. In addition to the first cohort of around 670 subjects, a separate validation cohort of 100 to 150 different subjects was used. All discovery cohort repertoires had been generated on a single sequencing platform. Roughly 5 DR-DQ haplotypes were treated as single units for association and clustering because of strong linkage in the cohort. An earlier analysis of approximately 580 of the donors used high-throughput TCR beta sequencing to judge whether each TCR beta V gene segment behaved as functional or pseudogenic. The number of typed donors differed by locus: about 620-630 for A, B, C, DRB1 and DQB1; 500 to 550 for DQA1; approximately 610 for DPA1; and around 470 for DPB1. Using immunosequencing, the study profiled T cell repertoires from 500 to 800 subjects and related those repertoires to cytomegalovirus serostatus. To predict cytomegalovirus infection status, the study brought together high-throughput TCR immunosequencing, statistical association of individual TCRs with disease status, and machine learning. A later genetic analysis took genome-wide SNP genotypes for about 65% of the 666 donors and used that subset as a discovery cohort. Approximately 310 gigabases of sequencing data and about 92 million unique TCR sequences made up an early release that covered some 640 HLA-typed donors.

Libraries came from the immunoSEQ multiplex PCR assay. The multiplex PCR relied on a mix of 60 forward primers for TCR Vbeta segments and 13 reverse primers for TCR Jbeta segments. Amplification of the CDR3 region of rearranged TCR beta genes was performed with a multiplex PCR assay on genomic DNA. Amplified TCR beta libraries were sequenced as 87-base-pair reads on the Illumina HiSeq System. On the study's bioinformatics: In a later analysis, tens of millions of unique TCR beta chains were counted across the roughly 700 repertoires, and roughly 11 million of these chains were shared by at least two donors. A nearest-neighbor algorithm error-corrected the raw reads and collapsed the reads into unique sequences, merging closely related sequences to remove PCR and sequencing errors. To assign V, D and J gene segments, CDR3 sequences were aligned to IMGT reference sequences. For a sequence to be retained, at least a six-nucleotide match to both a V gene segment and a J gene segment was required. Rearrangements were called productive when the CDR3 lacked stop codons and stayed in frame with V and J; all others were non-productive. Following IMGT convention, CDR3 was defined as the stretch from the second conserved V-encoded cysteine up to the conserved J-encoded phenylalanine. The earlier analysis of fewer than 750 of the donors excluded sequences that lacked an unambiguous match to a single V gene segment. An earlier analysis of several hundred of the donors called V segments functional above 56.7% productive rearrangements and segregating when the between-donor standard deviation exceeded 5%. To diagnose cytomegalovirus status from the catalog of TCR beta chain sequences, a statistical classification framework was built. In a later analysis, V and J genes were assigned by comparing TCR nucleotide sequences against IMGT/GENE-DB human TR gene sequences. The TCRdist pipeline was used in a later analysis to assign CDR3 sequences and most-parsimonious VDJ recombination scenarios. In a later analysis, each TCR beta chain was defined by its CDR3 amino acid sequence together with its V-gene family, and reads lacking a unique V-gene family were excluded. A later analysis removed 500 to 600 highly shared, low-generation-probability nucleotide sequences to deal with suspected cross-contamination and a sequencing artifact. For each public chain, a later analysis derived a clonal expansion index from normalized ranks of inferred template counts within each repertoire. A later analysis computed generation probabilities with a VDJ recombination model fitted to out-of-frame rearrangements, and checked the results against IGoR. In a later analysis, TCR-TCR, TCR-HLA and TCR-CMV co-occurrence was scored with hypergeometric tests, and a repertoire-size bias correction was applied to TCR pairs. In a later analysis, false discovery rates were estimated by permuting HLA or CMV assignments 20 times. In a later analysis, co-occurring TCRs were grouped using DBSCAN, with TCRdist sequence similarity added in when clustering inside HLA-allele-positive subsets. Repertoires with fewer than 30,000 or more than 120,000 public chains were left out of co-occurrence clustering, as were several repertoires with anomalous nucleotide sharing. The immuneACCESS repertoire file appears here via TCRdb, limited to in-frame rearrangements. These files lack a portion of the clones; in checked studies, under half of the deficit traces to unresolved V genes, and the cause of the others is not known. V, J and clone size are those of that table, while D and trimming were read from the DNA. In this sample the table shows approximately 150,000 clones, around 74% of which occur a single time. The ten most abundant clones make up around 6.5% of the sample.

The cohort comprised approximately 700 healthy bone marrow donors. All cohort members were sampled while nominally healthy, although unrecorded immune exposures were likely present. The donor tested CMV seropositive, placing the donor among the 290 or so seropositive members of the cohort. A peripheral blood sample was provided by each donor, and peripheral blood mononuclear cells were used for TCR beta sequencing. Genomic DNA extraction from the blood cell samples was performed with the Qiagen DNeasy Blood Extraction Kit. The research as a whole found: The earlier analysis of around 600 of the donors excluded over 15 rarely observed V segments, including chromosome 9 orphons, because counts were too low. A later genetic analysis reported fewer N-insertions in productive TCRs among donors in an Asian-associated ancestry cluster than the approximately 670-donor mean. A further reported finding was that TCR beta sequences accurately predicted the HLA-A and HLA-B alleles for most subjects in the first cohort. It was suggested by the authors that the approach could potentially be generalized to other disease states and immunological phenotypes. When HLA alleles, especially DR and DQ, strongly co-occurred, attributing TCR associations to individual alleles was difficult. The 87-base-pair reads could not distinguish some IMGT-functional V segments, including TRBV6-2 and TRBV6-3, so those segments were excluded. Because HLA typing was unavailable for some donors at each locus, only the typed subset was used in association tests. V-gene and J-gene trimming of TCR beta chains was associated with a missense DCLRE1C variant in a later genetic analysis, and the association was replicated in an independent cohort. In an earlier analysis of some 550 of the donors, most TCR beta V segments were observed in productive rearrangements about 87% or about 30% of the time, broadly matching IMGT annotations. In a later analysis, TCR association rates were found to vary across HLA loci, with the most associated TCRs seen for DRB1 alleles and the fewest for HLA-C alleles. In a later analysis, HLA-associated TCR beta chains were found to be more clonally expanded and to have lower generation probabilities than equally common non-associated chains. Specific HLA alleles were associated with over 15,000 TCR beta sequences at a false discovery rate of 0.05 in a later analysis. Most TCR sequences were observed very rarely across donors, whereas some public TCRs were present in many individuals. In vitro tests confirmed that a few of the cytomegalovirus-associated TCR beta chains recognize cytomegalovirus antigens. CMV serostatus was the only immune exposure information available for the cohort. A cluster of highly shared sequence variants was judged likely to be a technical artifact of the sequencing pipeline. Cytomegalovirus status was reported to be diagnosed by the classifier with high specificity and sensitivity in both the original and validation cohorts. Roughly uniform sequencing depth across donors was assumed in presence/absence analyses, although this assumption may not hold. According to a later analysis, most CMV-associated TCR beta chains appeared to be HLA-restricted, and the HLA associations seemed to be driven largely by CMV exposure. Correlated functional status among segregating V segments might be attributable to linkage disequilibrium, but an unknown experimental factor could not be ruled out. In this cohort, only TCR beta chains were sequenced, and detectable features were limited by the absence of alpha or paired-chain data. A total of 150 or so TCR beta chains were listed by the study as associated with cytomegalovirus. A later analysis reported that several top co-occurrence clusters appeared linked to parvovirus B19, influenza, CMV and Epstein-Barr virus.

The V and J genes are TRBV28 and TRBJ1-5; TRBD1 fits 10 bases in the junction. What was sequenced was PBMCs. The receptor was derived from a man over 45 in good health and CMV-seropositive. In nucleotide form, the sequence is TGTGCCAGCAGTCTCCGGGACAGGGGTCAGCCCCAGCATTTT. Translated, this is CASSLRDRGQPQHF.